Shown below are 7 T cell receptor beta chains from a single sample sequenced in a study of cytomegalovirus exposure and HLA in healthy donors. Use of 60 Vbeta and 13 Jbeta primers characterized the PCR. This table comes from immunoSEQ multiplex PCR, and its TCRdb copy is limited to in-frame clones, with some not included. The data contain 150,000 to 200,000 clones, 68% of them singletons. What was sequenced was PBMCs. The receptor source for this set is a man aged 45-65 years in good health and CMV-seronegative.

The V call is TRBV9, the J call TRBJ2-1; 7 bases map to TRBD2. The CDR3 spans 16 residues. Per the germline V gene, CDR1 is SGDLS and CDR2 is YYNGEE. Trimming took 3 bases from V and 7 from J; bases not matched to a gene: 13. The CDR3 nucleotides read TGTGCCAGCAGCGCCGGGGAGGGTGCCCTTGGGAATGAGCAGTTCTTC. This translates into CASSAGEGALGNEQFF.

The chain recombines TRBV6-5 with TRBJ1-4, with a weak D call TRBD1 (5 bases). Trimming took 6 bases from V and 5 from J, leaving 13 bases between them. There are 14 residues in the CDR3. The germline gives CDR1 MNHEY, CDR2 SVGAGI. The CDR3 sequence: CASSSGRLNEKLFF. For the CDR3, the DNA is TGTGCCAGCAGCTCAGGGCGCCTAAATGAAAAACTGTTTTTT.

The rearrangement links TRBV11-2 to TRBJ1-4; 9 bases are a match to TRBD1. With V trimmed by 6 bases and J by 5 bases, 7 bases remained unmatched. Germline loops: CDR1 SGHAT, CDR2 FQNNGV. CDR3 size: 15 residues. CDR3 nucleotide sequence: TGTGCCAGCAGTTCCTACAGGGGGCACAATGAAAAACTGTTTTTT. Its translation: CASSSYRGHNEKLFF.

This chain uses TRBV6-5 with TRBJ2-7; 10 bases map to TRBD2. Germline CDR1 and CDR2: MNHEY and SVGAGI. The CDR3 is made up of 16 amino acids. The junction had 6 bases not matched to a gene; V was cut back by 0 bases and J by 4 bases. The CDR3, as DNA: TGTGCCAGCAGTTACTCGTCTAGCGGGGGCCCTTACGAGCAGTACTTC. It yields the protein CASSYSSSGGPYEQYF.

The chain joins TRBV19 to TRBJ2-2; TRBD1 matches at 9 bases. The germline CDR1 and CDR2 sequences are LNHDA and SQIVND (reference sequence). J gave up 5 bases and V 10 bases, and 8 bases lay outside the gene matches. The length of the CDR3 is 14 residues. The CDR3 DNA is TGTGCCACCCGGGGACAGGGAGGAACCGGGGAGCTGTTTTTT. It yields the protein CATRGQGGTGELFF. Full variable domain (rest looked up from reference TRBV19 and TRBJ2-2): DGGITQSPKYLFRKEGQNVTLSCEQNLNHDAMYWYRQDPGQGLRLIYYSQIVNDFQKGDIAEGYSVSREKKESFPLTVTSAQKNPTAFYLCATRGQGGTGELFFGEGSRLTVL.

The chain is built from TRBV5-5 and TRBJ1-2; perhaps TRBD1 as D (6 bases). Germline V gene data show CDR1 as SGHKS and CDR2 as YYEKEE (reference sequence). The CDR3 covers 16 residues. The V gene lost 3 bases and the J gene lost 1 base, with 16 bases spanning the gap. CDR3 amino acids: CASSSSFRGLNYGYTF. DNA of the CDR3: TGTGCCAGCAGCTCCTCTTTCAGGGGTCTTAACTATGGCTACACCTTC.

This clone was observed once. Other DNA sequences in the same sample also yield this CDR3. This chain connects TRBV4-3 to TRBJ1-1, with 7 bases aligning to TRBD1. V shed 2 bases and J 11 bases; nucleotides not matched to a gene: 8. CDR1 is LGHNA, CDR2 YSLEER, per germline. This CDR3 has 13 amino acids. In DNA form, the CDR3 reads TGCGCCAGCAGCCAATACAGGGGCGGGGAGGCTTTCTTT. Its protein is CASSQYRGGEAFF.